The clone carrying this TCR beta chain was counted many times. What it binds is not known. Sample donors were healthy Caucasian individuals that came from Russia, aged 6 to 90. For the second PCR, which ran for roughly 6 to 11 cycles, a sample-barcoded 5' primer and a J-beta primer mix were used. Via MiXCR, TCRdb re-called the 5' RACE reads, giving one row per CDR3 protein. The sample carries about 1.7 million distinct CDR3 sequences, approximately 30% recorded once. These data come from a study of blood T cells in healthy people across ages. General observations from the study: Using unsorted PBMCs precluded a conclusive naive versus antigen-experienced comparison. Versus aged donors, long-lived donors had higher diversity and more naive CD4+ cells.

There are 14 residues in the CDR3. V dropped 4 bases and J dropped 10; count of bases not matched to a gene: 9. Germline V CDR1 and CDR2: SGHTA, FQGTGA. V and J are TRBV7-3 and TRBJ2-1; 8 bases line up with TRBD1. This TCR was recovered from a woman aged 25-40 years in good health. Sequenced material: blood. In DNA, the CDR3 is TGTGCCAGCAGCTCGGCCAGGGGGCGCCGGGAGCAGTTCTTC. The encoded protein is CASSSARGRREQFF.